The 11 T cell receptor beta chains given below trace back to one sample, sequenced in a study of T-cell memory formation after mild COVID-19. TCRdb passed the 5' RACE reads through MiXCR, listing each CDR3 protein once. The sample records 400,000 to 500,000 distinct CDR3 sequences, around 18% being singletons. Sample: PBMCs or a T cell subset sorted from them (not recorded which). Source of these receptors: an adult woman who had mild COVID-19 (a few samples of this study predate the infection). Cell type and time point are not known.

The chain couples TRBV27 to TRBJ2-7; a possible D gene is TRBD2 (7 bases). V gave up 5 bases and J gave up 0 bases, with 23 bases separating them. The length of the CDR3 is 18 residues. Per the germline V gene, CDR1 is MNHEY and CDR2 is SMNVEV (reference sequence). The CDR3 loop reads CASSGLGGGGLSSYEQYF. The CDR3 coding sequence is TGTGCCAGCAGTGGCTTAGGGGGGGGCGGCTTAAGCTCCTACGAGCAGTACTTC.

This clonotype was seen only a few times. This sequence joins TRBV7-2 and TRBJ2-7; D not resolved. The CDR3 loop spans 15 amino acids. The V end was cut by 1 base, the J end by 4 bases, with 14 bases between. The germline CDR1 and CDR2 sequences are SGHTA and FQGNSA. The CDR3 DNA reads TGTGCCAGCAGCTTAGAGGCTGTGTCGGGTTACGAGCAGTACTTC. Amino acids: CASSLEAVSGYEQYF.

The V gene is TRBV11-2, the J gene TRBJ2-5, with TRBD1 matching over 9 bases. The CDR3 has 14 residues. Germline V gives CDR1 SGHAT, CDR2 FQNNGV. V trimming: 4 bases; J trimming: 7 bases; junction bases outside the gene matches: 7. CDR3 in amino acids: CASSSTGQGGTQYF. The CDR3 DNA reads TGTGCCAGCAGCTCAACGGGACAGGGCGGGACCCAGTACTTC.

Ten or more counts support this clonotype. CDR3 sequence: CASSPGRVANYGYTF. The CDR3 DNA reads as TGTGCCAGCTCACCAGGGAGGGTAGCTAACTATGGCTACACCTTC. The J gene is TRBJ1-2, the V gene TRBV18; D gene ambiguous. The CDR3 sequence is 15 residues long. Germline CDR1 reads KGHSH; CDR2 reads LQKENI. V was cut by 2 bases and J by 0 bases, with 10 bases left in between.

This clonotype was seen a few times. This chain links TRBV5-1 with TRBJ2-2; D unresolved. Between the trimmed V and J ends, which lost 0 bases and 4 bases, there was a span of 4 bases. Germline loops: CDR1 SGHRS, CDR2 YFSETQ. This CDR3 has 13 amino acids. The chain's CDR3 is CASSLAITGELFF. The CDR3 bases are TGCGCCAGCAGCTTGGCAATCACCGGGGAGCTGTTTTTT.

This clonotype has more than one count but fewer than ten. This chain connects TRBV5-6 to TRBJ2-7, with 9 nucleotides matching TRBD1. V lost 5 bases, J lost 0 bases, and 9 bases stayed unmatched. This CDR3 is built from 16 residues. Germline lookup yields CDR1 SGHDT and CDR2 YYEEEE. CDR3 residues: CASSPTGTGSSYEQYF. The CDR3 DNA is TGTGCCAGCAGTCCTACCGGGACAGGGAGCTCCTACGAGCAGTACTTC.

A few counts support this clonotype. The rearrangement uses TRBV9 and TRBJ2-5; D gene uncertain. Trimming left V 2 bases short and J 1 base short, with 9 bases between. This CDR3 is built from 14 residues. Germline CDR1 SGDLS, CDR2 YYNGEE. For the CDR3, the DNA is TGTGCCAGCAGCGTTTCTGTTATCCAAGAGACCCAGTACTTC. It is translated as CASSVSVIQETQYF. Supplemented by reference TRBV9 and TRBJ2-5, the full variable domain reads DSGVTQTPKHLITATGQRVTLRCSPRSGDLSVYWYQQSLDQGLQFLIQYYNGEERAKGNILERFSAQQFPDLHSELNLSSLELGDSALYFCASSVSVIQETQYFGPGTRLLVL.

This clonotype has only a few counts. This chain uses TRBV4-3 with TRBJ1-2; maybe TRBD1 (5 bases). V lost 1 base and J 0 bases, leaving 9 bases between the germline ends. This CDR3 is 15 amino acids long. Germline V lookup: CDR1 LGHNA, CDR2 YSLEER. The CDR3 DNA is TGCGCCAGCAGCCAAGGAGGGGCGTCTAACTATGGCTACACCTTC. This codes for CASSQGGASNYGYTF.

This clonotype was found a few times. Written as DNA, the CDR3 is TGTGCCAGTAGTATCGGGGGAGTTGGAACAGATACGCAGTATTTT. Its translation is CASSIGGVGTDTQYF. The V and J genes are TRBV19 and TRBJ2-3; D might be TRBD2 (6 bases). From germline, CDR1 is LNHDA and CDR2 SQIVND (reference sequence). The germline V and J ends were trimmed by 3 bases and 3 bases, with 13 bases remaining between them. The CDR3 consists of 15 residues.

This clonotype has just a few counts. The CDR3 bases are TGTGCCAGCAGTCAACGACAGGGTTTGGCCACTGAAGCTTTCTTT. This encodes CASSQRQGLATEAFF. The chain is built from TRBV27 and TRBJ1-1; TRBD1 agrees at 7 bases. Germline values: CDR1 MNHEY, CDR2 SMNVEV (reference sequence). The CDR3 length is 15 residues. Trimming cost V 5 bases and J 4 bases; bases outside gene matches: 10.

The chain employs TRBV3-1 and TRBJ2-5, with 10 bases fitting TRBD2. The germline V gene encodes CDR1 LGHDT and CDR2 YNNKEL (reference sequence). The CDR3 runs 19 residues. Trimming removed 0 bases from V and 2 bases from J; junction bases left unmatched: 12. The DNA for the CDR3 is TGTGCCAGCAGCCAAGATCTGGCTAGCGGGAGCTCCCTTCAAGAGACCCAGTACTTC. It is translated as CASSQDLASGSSLQETQYF.